This T cell receptor (beta chain) stems from a study of regulatory T cells in long-lasting Graves disease. The CDR3 consists of 13 residues. J gave up 1 base and V 10 bases, and 5 bases lay outside the gene matches. The germline gives CDR1 ENHRY, CDR2 SYGVKD. Both iRepertoire HTBI primers and Arm-PCR of CDR3 regions were used to build the TCR beta libraries. MiXCR, applied by TCRdb to the multiplex PCR reads, yields one record per CDR3 protein. The profile covers under 500,000 distinct CDR3 sequences, with 15% to 20% appearing a single time and approximately 11% taken by the ten largest. This clonotype was counted ten times or more. Described time point: newly diagnosed GD, antithyroid drugs for less than 3 months. RNA extracted from PBMCs served as the sequencing template. This sample was shared with a second study, whose subject was T cells in Graves' hyperthyroidism and ophthalmopathy.

The specimen comprised peripheral blood mononuclear cells (PBMCs), sampled at new diagnosis, from a patient treated with antithyroid drugs. The gene calls are TRBV10-3 and TRBJ2-5, with TRBD1 matching over 8 bases. The TCR comes from a woman aged 25 to 39 with Graves disease. As DNA, the CDR3 is TGTGCCACTATAGGACAGGGCCAAGAGACCCAGTACTTC. It specifies CATIGQGQETQYF.